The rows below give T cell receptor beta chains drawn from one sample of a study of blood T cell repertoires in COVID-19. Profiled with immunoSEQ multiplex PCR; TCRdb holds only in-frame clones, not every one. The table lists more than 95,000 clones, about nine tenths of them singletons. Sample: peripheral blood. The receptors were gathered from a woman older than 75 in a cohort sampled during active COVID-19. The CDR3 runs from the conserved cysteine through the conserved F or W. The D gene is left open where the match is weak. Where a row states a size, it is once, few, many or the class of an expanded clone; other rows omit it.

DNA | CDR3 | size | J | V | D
TGTGCCTGGAGTGAGACAGTCTCTAGACGTTCACCCCTCCACTTT | CAWSETVSRRSPLHF | - | TRBJ1-6 | TRBV30 | -
TGTGCCAGCAGTTATCGGACACCTCTCTACGAGCAGTACTTC | CASSYRTPLYEQYF | few | TRBJ2-7 | TRBV6-2/TRBV6-3 | -
TGTGCCAGCAGCCCAACCGGGACAGGAGGTGGGGAGCTGTTTTTT | CASSPTGTGGGELFF | once | TRBJ2-2 | TRBV3-1/TRBV3-2 | TRBD1
TGTGCCAGTAGTAAACCGACAGGGAGGTACGAGCAGTACTTC | CASSKPTGRYEQYF | - | TRBJ2-7 | TRBV19 | -
TGTGCCAGCAGTGAGGACCTGCCAGCGGGAGTTAATGAGCAGTTCTTC | CASSEDLPAGVNEQFF | once | TRBJ2-1 | TRBV6-1 | TRBD2
TGTGCCAGCAGCTCATTAGCGGGGACGGTGGAGACCCAGTACTTC | CASSSLAGTVETQYF | - | TRBJ2-5 | TRBV5-4 | TRBD2
TGTGCCAGCAGCCCGGTGGGCGGGGGCCTCACAGATACGCAGTATTTT | CASSPVGGGLTDTQYF | - | TRBJ2-3 | TRBV5-4 | -
TGTGCCAGTAGCAGGGGGACTAGCGGCACCTACGAGCAGTACTTC | CASSRGTSGTYEQYF | - | TRBJ2-7 | TRBV19 | TRBD2
TGTGCCAGCAGCATATCGACAGGGGGATTTGATACGCAGTATTTT | CASSISTGGFDTQYF | - | TRBJ2-3 | TRBV7-2 | TRBD1
TGTGCCAGCAGTTTCCCCTCCAACGGCGGCGGGGAGCTGTTTTTT | CASSFPSNGGGELFF | - | TRBJ2-2 | TRBV28 | -
TGTGCCAGCAGCCCCCGACTAGCCGAACGCTCCTACGAGCAGTACTTC | CASSPRLAERSYEQYF | - | TRBJ2-7 | TRBV5-5 | TRBD2
TGTGCCAGCAGTGACCCGGGACAGGGGGCAGGACAGCCCCAGCATTTT | CASSDPGQGAGQPQHF | - | TRBJ1-5 | TRBV2 | TRBD1
TGTGCCAGCAGCCAGGGACTAGCGACAGATACGCAGTATTTT | CASSQGLATDTQYF | - | TRBJ2-3 | TRBV3-1/TRBV3-2 | TRBD2
TGTGCCAGCAGCCAAGGAACGGGACAGGGTAACTATGGCTACACCTTC | CASSQGTGQGNYGYTF | - | TRBJ1-2 | TRBV3-1/TRBV3-2 | TRBD1
TGTGCCAGCAGTGGTGAGCTTGCGGGTGAGCAGTTCTTC | CASSGELAGEQFF | - | TRBJ2-1 | TRBV6-4 | -
TGTGCCAGCAGTGACTCAGGGGGCGTTCAGCCCCAGCATTTT | CASSDSGGVQPQHF | - | TRBJ1-5 | TRBV6-5 | TRBD1
TGTGCCAGCTCACCGCAGGGGGCTGGAAACACCATATATTTT | CASSPQGAGNTIYF | - | TRBJ1-3 | TRBV18 | TRBD1
TGTGCCAGCAGGCTTTTAACAGGGTCCGGTACCGGGGAGCTGTTTTTT | CASRLLTGSGTGELFF | - | TRBJ2-2 | TRBV3-1/TRBV3-2 | -
TGTGCCAGCAGCTTATCGGGGGACAGCAATCAGCCCCAGCATTTT | CASSLSGDSNQPQHF | - | TRBJ1-5 | TRBV7-9 | -
TGTGCCAGCAGCCAAGATCTGTCAGTTACCCTTGAGACCCAGTACTTC | CASSQDLSVTLETQYF | - | TRBJ2-5 | TRBV3-1/TRBV3-2 | -
TGTGCCAGTAGTAAGGGACAGGGGGGCCACGAGCAGTACTTC | CASSKGQGGHEQYF | - | TRBJ2-7 | TRBV19 | TRBD1
TGTGCCACCAGTGATGCACAGGCGAGCTCCTACAATGAGCAGTTCTTC | CATSDAQASSYNEQFF | - | TRBJ2-1 | TRBV24-1 | -
TGTGCCAGCAGCCCGAGAGCTTACAATGAGCAGTTCTTC | CASSPRAYNEQFF | - | TRBJ2-1 | TRBV7-2 | -
TGTGCCAGCAGCCAAGAATTGGGAGGAGGCCCTCAGGATAATGAAAAACTGTTTTTT | CASSQELGGGPQDNEKLFF | - | TRBJ1-4 | TRBV14 | -
TGTGCCAGCAGCCCCGTTTCCGGGGGGTTATACAATGAGCAGTTCTTC | CASSPVSGGLYNEQFF | - | TRBJ2-1 | TRBV6-2/TRBV6-3 | TRBD2
TGTGCCACCAGTCCTGGACAGGGGGCAACAGATACGCAGTATTTT | CATSPGQGATDTQYF | - | TRBJ2-3 | TRBV24-1 | TRBD1
TGCGCCAGCAGCTCTGGCGGGGGCCGGTACAATGAGCAGTTCTTC | CASSSGGGRYNEQFF | - | TRBJ2-1 | TRBV5-1 | -
TGTGCCAGCAGCCAAGATCGCCCCAACCCCGGGGGGCCCTACAATGAGCAGTTCTTC | CASSQDRPNPGGPYNEQFF | - | TRBJ2-1 | TRBV4-2 | -
TGTGCCACCAGCGCTGGTGACACACTGGCAAATGAGCAGTTCTTC | CATSAGDTLANEQFF | - | TRBJ2-1 | TRBV24-1 | -
TGTGCCAGCAGTCGGACTAGCGGGGCCAGGGATACGCAGTATTTT | CASSRTSGARDTQYF | - | TRBJ2-3 | TRBV28 | TRBD2
TGTGCCTGGAGACGAGCGGGGGGCTCAGATACGCAGTATTTT | CAWRRAGGSDTQYF | - | TRBJ2-3 | TRBV30 | TRBD2
TGTGCCAGCTCGTCGGACAGGGGGGCCTACGAGCAGTACTTC | CASSSDRGAYEQYF | - | TRBJ2-7 | TRBV18 | TRBD1
TGCGCCAGCAGCCCCGGACTAGCGGTAGGCCGGGAGCTGTTTTTT | CASSPGLAVGRELFF | - | TRBJ2-2 | TRBV5-1 | TRBD2
TGTGCCAGCAACAATGGGAGGCATACCACCGGGGAGCTGTTTTTT | CASNNGRHTTGELFF | - | TRBJ2-2 | TRBV6-5 | -
TGTGCCATCAGTGATCGAGCGGGGAGCACAGATACGCAGTATTTT | CAISDRAGSTDTQYF | - | TRBJ2-3 | TRBV10-3 | TRBD2
TGTGCCTGGGCGGGGAAGGGACAGGGTACGGGGGAGCAGTACTTC | CAWAGKGQGTGEQYF | - | TRBJ2-7 | TRBV30 | TRBD1
TGCGCCAGCAGGATAACAGGGACCTCCTACGAGCAGTACTTC | CASRITGTSYEQYF | - | TRBJ2-7 | TRBV5-1 | -
TGTGCCAGCAGCCCCGGACAGGGTTTCTCCTACGAGCAGTACTTC | CASSPGQGFSYEQYF | few | TRBJ2-7 | TRBV5-8 | TRBD1
TGTGCCAGCAGCCAAGGTAGCGGGGGAGCCACTATAGAGCAGTACTTC | CASSQGSGGATIEQYF | - | TRBJ2-7 | TRBV4-2 | TRBD2
TGTGCCAGCAGCCCCGGAACAGGGGGCCATGGCTACACCTTC | CASSPGTGGHGYTF | few | TRBJ1-2 | TRBV6-5 | TRBD1
TGTGCCAGCAGTGGTGGGAGGGTGGGGCAGGGAAGCAATCAGCCCCAGCATTTT | CASSGGRVGQGSNQPQHF | - | TRBJ1-5 | TRBV6-1 | -
TGCGCCAGCAGCTTGAACAGGAGGGACACCGGGGAGCTGTTTTTT | CASSLNRRDTGELFF | - | TRBJ2-2 | TRBV5-1 | -
TGTGCCAGCAGTCGGGGACAAAACACTGAAGCTTTCTTT | CASSRGQNTEAFF | once | TRBJ1-1 | TRBV12-3/TRBV12-4 | -
TGCGCCAGCCGACAGGACAGGGGACAAGAGACCCAGTACTTC | CASRQDRGQETQYF | - | TRBJ2-5 | TRBV5-1 | TRBD1
TGTGCCAGCTCACCACTTGGGACAGGGGGCTTTGAGGGTGCCAAAAACATTCAGTACTTC | CASSPLGTGGFEGAKNIQYF | - | TRBJ2-4 | TRBV18 | TRBD1
TGTGCCAGCAGCCCCGATCGCGCTGAAGCTTTCTTT | CASSPDRAEAFF | - | TRBJ1-1 | TRBV5-4 | -
TGTGCCAGCAGCTTAGCGGGGAACACTGAAGCTTTCTTT | CASSLAGNTEAFF | - | TRBJ1-1 | TRBV7-3 | -